The 20 T cell receptor beta chains below were found in one sample sequenced in a study of cytomegalovirus exposure and HLA in healthy donors (dated by TCRdb to the late 2010s). Libraries came from the immunoSEQ multiplex PCR assay. For the multiplex PCR, a mixture combining 60 forward primers for TCR Vbeta segments and 13 reverse primers for TCR Jbeta segments was used. In TCRdb, the immuneACCESS table is reduced to in-frame sequences with V and J assigned. These tables do not hold every clone; where another copy was compared, an unresolved V gene accounts for under half, and the others remain unexplained. A total of more than 90,000 clones appear in this sample, approximately 79% of them only once. More than 15% of the sample lies in the top ten. The specimen was PBMCs. The receptors here all came from a man aged 50-60 years in good health and CMV-seropositive.

This chain uses TRBV9 with TRBJ2-5; a possible D gene is TRBD2 (5 bases). Germline CDR1 SGDLS, CDR2 YYNGEE. The CDR3 sequence is 16 residues long. V shed 0 bases and J shed 0 bases, with 12 bases lying between them. The chain's CDR3 is CASSVAEASYQETQYF. In DNA form, the CDR3 reads TGTGCCAGCAGCGTAGCTGAAGCTAGCTACCAAGAGACCCAGTACTTC.

The chain joins TRBV15 to TRBJ1-1, with D maybe TRBD1 (5 bases). The CDR3 is 16 amino acids. Trimming stripped 1 base from V and 0 bases from J, with 12 bases between. The germline gives CDR1 LNHNV, CDR2 YYDKDF (reference sequence). The CDR3 here is CATSRGDSRLNTEAFF. The CDR3 DNA follows: TGTGCCACCAGCAGAGGAGACAGCAGATTGAACACTGAAGCTTTCTTT.

The J gene is TRBJ1-2, the V gene TRBV14; 7 bases line up with TRBD1. This CDR3 contains 13 residues. The trim removed 2 bases at V and 4 bases at J, leaving 1 base unmatched. Germline V gene sequence: CDR1 SGHDN, CDR2 FVKESK. The CDR3 nucleotides read TGTGCCAGCAGCCAAAGACAGGGCTATGGCTACACCTTC. This codes for CASSQRQGYGYTF.

This clone was detected only a few times. The chain carries TRBV7-9 and TRBJ1-1; weak D call: TRBD1 (6 bases). The germline CDR1 and CDR2 sequences are SEHNR and FQNEAQ (reference sequence). V gave up 5 bases and J gave up 3 bases, with 13 bases separating them. The CDR3 loop spans 14 amino acids. The CDR3 DNA reads as TGTGCCAGCAGCCCCTCCGAGGGGGACACTGAAGCTTTCTTT. Its translation is CASSPSEGDTEAFF. Drawing the rest from reference TRBV7-9 and TRBJ1-1, the complete variable domain is DTGVSQNPRHKITKRGQNVTFRCDPISEHNRLYWYRQTLGQGPEFLTYFQNEAQLEKSRLLSDRFSAERPKGSFSTLEIQRTEQGDSAMYLCASSPSEGDTEAFFGQGTRLTVV.

This chain connects TRBV5-1 to TRBJ2-5, with 10 nucleotides matching TRBD2. V was pared by 2 bases and J by 3 bases, with 4 bases of the junction left unmatched. The CDR3 contains 15 residues. Germline V gives CDR1 SGHRS, CDR2 YFSETQ. The CDR3 protein is CASSFLLAGEETQYF. DNA for the CDR3: TGCGCCAGCAGCTTTTTGCTAGCGGGAGAAGAGACCCAGTACTTC.

The chain is built from TRBV27 and TRBJ2-7, with 11 bases lining up with TRBD2. Trimming cost V 5 bases and J 1 base; bases outside gene matches: 10. Germline CDR1 and CDR2: MNHEY and SMNVEV (reference sequence). The CDR3 covers 17 residues. The CDR3 bases are TGTGCCAGCAGTAAACTAATAGCGGGAGGGCTGTCCTACGAGCAGTACTTC. The encoded protein is CASSKLIAGGLSYEQYF.

The chain employs TRBV2 and TRBJ1-5; no clear D. The V gene lost 3 bases and the J gene lost 2 bases, with 11 bases spanning the gap. Germline V CDR1 and CDR2: SNHLY, FYNNEI. The CDR3 has 15 residues. CDR3 residues: CASSDTVVGNQPQHF. For the CDR3, the DNA is TGTGCCAGCAGTGATACAGTAGTTGGCAATCAGCCCCAGCATTTT. Looking up the rest from reference TRBV2 and TRBJ1-5 gives the full variable domain: EPEVTQTPSHQVTQMGQEVILRCVPISNHLYFYWYRQILGQKVEFLVSFYNNEISEKSEIFDDQFSVERPDGSNFTLKIRSTKLEDSAMYFCASSDTVVGNQPQHFGDGTRLSIL.

The CDR3 protein is CASSAWGRDTSPYGYTF. The CDR3 bases are TGTGCCAGCAGCGCGTGGGGCAGGGATACCTCACCCTATGGCTACACCTTC. This chain joins TRBV9 and TRBJ1-2; TRBD1 might be the D (5 bases). The V gene's germline CDR1 is SGDLS and CDR2 YYNGEE. The V gene lost 3 bases and the J gene lost 4 bases, with 22 bases spanning the gap. The CDR3 is made up of 17 amino acids.

This clone was seen only once. This sample includes further DNA sequences coding for the same CDR3. The gene calls are TRBV28 and TRBJ2-7; possible D gene TRBD2, 5 bases. Trimming shortened V by 5 bases and J by 0 bases, and 11 bases separated the two germline ends. Germline-derived CDR1 and CDR2 are MDHEN and SYDVKM. This CDR3 comprises 14 residues. The CDR3 nucleotides read TGTGCCAGCAGTGCTACTGGGAGCTCCTACGAGCAGTACTTC. It is translated as CASSATGSSYEQYF.

This chain links TRBV18 with TRBJ2-1; TRBD2 is a possible D gene (6 bases). Looked up from germline, CDR1 is KGHSH and CDR2 is LQKENI. Trimming removed 5 bases at V and 0 bases at J, with 11 bases between. The CDR3 spans 15 residues. CDR3 amino acids: CASSGGTASYNEQFF. The CDR3 nucleotides are TGTGCCAGCTCAGGGGGGACTGCCTCCTACAATGAGCAGTTCTTC.

The rearrangement links TRBV14 to TRBJ2-5, with 12 nucleotides matching TRBD1. CDR1 is SGHDN and CDR2 is FVKESK in the germline V gene. Trimming removed 4 bases from V and 4 bases from J; junction bases left unmatched: 7. There are 16 residues in the CDR3. CDR3 nucleotide sequence: TGTGCCAGCAGCCCCCCGGGGACAGGGGGCGCAGAGACCCAGTACTTC. Amino acids: CASSPPGTGGAETQYF.

This chain connects TRBV11-2 to TRBJ2-7, with D possibly TRBD1 on 6 matching bases. V was trimmed by 5 bases and J by 4 bases, leaving 15 bases between them. Looked up from germline, CDR1 is SGHAT and CDR2 is FQNNGV. This CDR3 has 14 amino acids. The CDR3 DNA is TGTGCCAGCAGCGGACTGGGGACATCGTACGAGCAGTACTTC. Encoded protein: CASSGLGTSYEQYF.

The chain carries TRBV7-2 and TRBJ1-2; D not resolved. Trimming shortened V by 4 bases and J by 2 bases, and 11 bases separated the two germline ends. From germline, CDR1 is SGHTA and CDR2 FQGNSA. This CDR3 comprises 14 residues. The CDR3 bases are TGTGCCAGCAGCTACTCAGGAAGGAACTATGGCTACACCTTC. It encodes CASSYSGRNYGYTF. Full variable domain (rest looked up from reference TRBV7-2 and TRBJ1-2): GAGVSQSPSNKVTEKGKDVELRCDPISGHTALYWYRQSLGQGLEFLIYFQGNSAPDKSGLPSDRFSAERTGGSVSTLTIQRTQQEDSAVYLCASSYSGRNYGYTFGSGTRLTVV.

This clone has just a few counts. The rearrangement uses TRBV4-1 and TRBJ1-1, with D tentatively TRBD1 (6 bases). The germline V gene has CDR1 MGHRA and CDR2 YSYEKL. CDR3 length: 17 residues. V dropped 1 base and J dropped 5 bases, with 20 bases sitting between them. CDR3: CASSQGGRGGKRTEAFF. Written as DNA, the CDR3 is TGCGCCAGCAGCCAAGGGGGCAGGGGCGGAAAGAGGACTGAAGCTTTCTTT.

This clone was seen more than once but under ten times. The J gene is TRBJ2-7, the V gene TRBV6-5, with D possibly being TRBD2 (6 bases). Between the trimmed V and J ends, which lost 0 bases and 0 bases, there was a span of 9 bases. The CDR3 is 15 amino acids. Germline values: CDR1 MNHEY, CDR2 SVGAGI. The CDR3 region has the DNA TGTGCCAGCAGTTACTCGGAGGGGAACTCCTACGAGCAGTACTTC. Amino acid sequence: CASSYSEGNSYEQYF.

The V call is TRBV28, the J call TRBJ2-4; 12 nucleotides line up with TRBD1. V was clipped by 6 bases and J by 10 bases; unmatched bases: 10. Germline CDR1 is MDHEN and CDR2 is SYDVKM. The CDR3 is 15 residues long. CDR3 sequence: CASRPTGTGGPIQYF. The CDR3 DNA reads TGTGCCAGCAGACCTACCGGGACAGGGGGCCCAATTCAGTACTTC.

The chain joins TRBV7-9 to TRBJ2-2; D gene unclear. Germline lookup yields CDR1 SEHNR and CDR2 FQNEAQ (reference sequence). V was cut by 1 base and J by 1 base, with 4 bases left in between. The CDR3 extends over 14 amino acids. The CDR3 spells CASSLGLNTGELFF. The CDR3 region has the DNA TGTGCCAGCAGCTTAGGACTGAACACCGGGGAGCTGTTTTTT.

This sequence joins TRBV7-9 and TRBJ2-1; D might be TRBD1 (6 bases). Germline-derived CDR1 and CDR2 are SEHNR and FQNEAQ (reference sequence). V was shortened by 5 bases and J by 9 bases, with 14 bases between the two germline ends. CDR3 length equals 13 residues. Written as DNA, the CDR3 is TGTGCCAGCAGCCAGAACAGGGACGGTGAGCAGTTCTTC. It translates to CASSQNRDGEQFF.

V usage is TRBV19 and J usage is TRBJ1-5; 8 nucleotides align to TRBD1. The CDR3 runs to 16 residues. Germline V CDR1 and CDR2: LNHDA, SQIVND (reference sequence). J lost 6 bases, V lost 1 base, and 8 bases had no gene match. The CDR3 sequence is CASSIGPTGGGQPQHF. CDR3 bases: TGTGCCAGTAGTATAGGGCCCACAGGGGGAGGTCAGCCCCAGCATTTT. The full variable domain, with the rest looked up from reference TRBV19 and TRBJ1-5, is DGGITQSPKYLFRKEGQNVTLSCEQNLNHDAMYWYRQDPGQGLRLIYYSQIVNDFQKGDIAEGYSVSREKKESFPLTVTSAQKNPTAFYLCASSIGPTGGGQPQHFGDGTRLSIL.

The chain combines TRBV12-5 with TRBJ2-5; maybe TRBD2 (5 bases). The CDR3 spans 15 residues. The germline V and J ends were trimmed by 0 bases and 4 bases, with 12 bases remaining between them. CDR1 and CDR2 (germline): LGHNT, FRNRAP. CDR3 region: CASGLVAGDGETQYF. The CDR3 nucleotides read TGTGCTAGTGGTTTGGTAGCCGGGGATGGAGAGACCCAGTACTTC.